This T cell receptor beta chain was documented in a study of CD4 T cell repertoires in COVID-19. Sequencing was done directly on freshly isolated, uncultured memory T cells. CDR3 size: 12 residues. CDR1 SGHAT and CDR2 FQNNGV come from the germline V gene. Trimming took off 3 bases at V and 3 bases at J, with 5 bases between the two ends. Sequencing was performed with immunoSEQ multiplex PCR; in TCRdb, only in-frame clones are kept and a portion is missing. The sample records 70,000 to 95,000 clones, under 90% being singletons. The receptor comes from a human donor who had COVID-19. The starting material was CD4+ T cells from peripheral blood, obtained after recovery from COVID-19. The chain links TRBV11-2 to TRBJ1-1; D uncertain. Here the CDR3 DNA reads TGTGCCAGCAGCTTTAGTTACACTGAAGCTTTCTTT. It encodes CASSFSYTEAFF.